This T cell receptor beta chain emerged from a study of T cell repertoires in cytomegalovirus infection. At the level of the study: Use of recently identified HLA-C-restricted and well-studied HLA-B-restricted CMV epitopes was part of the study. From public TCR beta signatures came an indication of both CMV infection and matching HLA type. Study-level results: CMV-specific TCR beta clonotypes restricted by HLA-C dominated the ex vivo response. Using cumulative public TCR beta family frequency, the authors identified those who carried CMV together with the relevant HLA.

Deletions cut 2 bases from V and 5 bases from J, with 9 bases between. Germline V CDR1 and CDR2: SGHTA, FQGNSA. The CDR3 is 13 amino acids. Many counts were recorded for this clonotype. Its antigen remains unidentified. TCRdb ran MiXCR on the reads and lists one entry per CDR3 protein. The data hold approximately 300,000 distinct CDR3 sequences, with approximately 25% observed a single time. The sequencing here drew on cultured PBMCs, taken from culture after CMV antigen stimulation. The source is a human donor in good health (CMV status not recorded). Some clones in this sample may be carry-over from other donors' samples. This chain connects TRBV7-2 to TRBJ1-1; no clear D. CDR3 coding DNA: TGTGCCAGCAGCTTATTTGGAGTTACTGAAGCTTTCTTT. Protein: CASSLFGVTEAFF.